The 23 T cell receptor beta chains reported below all come from one sample, sequenced in a study of response to subunit inactivated influenza vaccine listed by TCRdb under 2018. The library relied on RT-PCR. The reads were generated on an Illumina HiSeq 2500. The public sequencing data were trimmed at Q25 with fastp and processed into clonotypes with MiXCR by TCRdb, which kept only in-frame beta chains. Rows are combined by CDR3 protein, so each entry shows the most common genes and DNA. The sample includes 650,000 to 800,000 distinct CDR3 sequences, with approximately 15% observed a single time. 6% to 7% of the sample rests with the top ten. This specimen was PBMCs from blood, taken 14 to 15 days before vaccination. The receptor source for this set is a man aged 50 or older who received an inactivated influenza vaccine. Donor details come from another sample of the same person, matched by shared clones.

The table lists this clonotype with a few counts. J is TRBJ2-5 and V is TRBV5-6; 7 bases are a match to TRBD2. V trimming: 4 bases; J trimming: 4 bases; junction bases outside the gene matches: 13. The CDR3 has 16 amino acids. Germline values: CDR1 SGHDT, CDR2 YYEEEE. The CDR3: CASSLNLGGRSETQYF. Here the CDR3 DNA reads TGTGCCAGCAGCCTAAACTTGGGCGGGAGATCAGAGACCCAGTACTTC.

The rearrangement uses TRBV4-3 and TRBJ2-7, with D unresolved. Trimming took 0 bases from V and 5 from J, leaving 17 bases between them. The CDR3 consists of 16 residues. Germline V gene sequence: CDR1 LGHNA, CDR2 YSLEER. In nucleotides, the CDR3 is TGCGCCAGCAGCCAAGATGGCCCAGGTCTGTCCGACGAGCAGTACTTC. It encodes CASSQDGPGLSDEQYF.

V gene TRBV7-9 combines with J gene TRBJ2-3; D perhaps matches TRBD1 (5 bases). The germline V gene encodes CDR1 SEHNR and CDR2 FQNEAQ (reference sequence). This CDR3 comprises 16 residues. Deletions cut 0 bases from V and 2 bases from J, with 12 bases between. CDR3 in DNA: TGTGCCAGCAGCTTAGCGTGGGGCCAGGACACAGATACGCAGTATTTT. Its protein product is CASSLAWGQDTDTQYF. The full variable domain, rest sourced from reference TRBV7-9 and TRBJ2-3, is DTGVSQNPRHKITKRGQNVTFRCDPISEHNRLYWYRQTLGQGPEFLTYFQNEAQLEKSRLLSDRFSAERPKGSFSTLEIQRTEQGDSAMYLCASSLAWGQDTDTQYFGPGTRLTVL.

The J gene is TRBJ1-1, the V gene TRBV5-1; D gene unclear. V gave up 4 bases and J gave up 3 bases, with 10 bases separating them. This CDR3 spans 13 amino acids. Germline V lookup: CDR1 SGHRS, CDR2 YFSETQ. As DNA, the CDR3 is TGCGCCAGCAGCGCCGGGGAGGACACTGAAGCTTTCTTT. As protein: CASSAGEDTEAFF.

As regards this clonotype: A much larger clone lies one base from this, so it may be a read error. The chain has TRBV7-9 and TRBJ2-3, with D maybe TRBD1 (5 bases). CDR3 length: 12 amino acids. The germline CDR1 and CDR2 sequences are SEHNR and FQNEAQ (reference sequence). CDR3 protein: CAISSTADTQYF. The CDR3 DNA follows: TGTGCCATCAGCTCGACAGCGGATACGCAGTATTTT.

This chain uses TRBV12-3 or TRBV12-4 with TRBJ1-3, with 7 bases aligning to TRBD1. The length of the CDR3 is 16 residues. With 5 bases clipped from V and 2 bases from J, the junction kept 9 bases outside the gene matches. The CDR3 is CASSLTRQGPGNTIYF. The CDR3 DNA sequence: TGTGCCAGCAGTCTTACCCGACAGGGCCCTGGAAACACCATATATTTT.

This chain links TRBV20-1 with TRBJ2-7; D uncertain. The CDR3 contains 15 residues. Germline CDR1 DFQATT, CDR2 SNEGSKA (reference sequence). The ends were cut back, 2 bases at V and 1 base at J, with 15 bases in the middle. The CDR3 DNA sequence: TGCAGTGCTAGATCCCTCCTTAGGGCATCCTACGAGCAGTACTTC. Encoded protein: CSARSLLRASYEQYF.

A few counts support this clonotype. This rearrangement joins TRBV7-2 to TRBJ1-1; D gene unclear. Trimming shortened V by 3 bases and J by 6 bases, and 11 bases separated the two germline ends. CDR3 length: 13 residues. Germline-derived CDR1 and CDR2 are SGHTA and FQGNSA. Written as DNA, the CDR3 is TGTGCCAGCAGCTTGAGAGGGTACCCTGAAGCTTTCTTT. Amino acid sequence: CASSLRGYPEAFF.

In this sample, this clonotype turned up a few times. The chain carries TRBV10-3 and TRBJ2-5, with a possible D match to TRBD1 (6 bases). This CDR3 has 13 amino acids. Germline V lookup: CDR1 ENHRY, CDR2 SYGVKD. Trimming stripped 6 bases from V and 1 base from J, with 9 bases between. The chain's CDR3 is CAIREDSQETQYF. DNA of the CDR3: TGTGCCATCAGGGAGGACAGCCAAGAGACCCAGTACTTC.

Ten or more counts support this clonotype. This chain's CDR3 is CASCRQTNTEAFF. In DNA, the CDR3 is TGTGCCAGCTGCCGACAGACGAACACTGAAGCTTTCTTT. This chain joins TRBV2 and TRBJ1-1; a possible D gene is TRBD1 (5 bases). V was shortened by 8 bases and J by 1 base, with 11 bases between the two germline ends. CDR1 is SNHLY, CDR2 FYNNEI, per germline. The CDR3 is 13 amino acids.

This clonotype has just a few counts. The rearrangement uses TRBV5-1 and TRBJ1-1, with D unresolved. From germline, CDR1 is SGHRS and CDR2 YFSETQ. The CDR3 runs to 13 residues. Trimming shortened V by 2 bases and J by 5 bases, and 10 bases separated the two germline ends. Here the CDR3 reads CASSFVSLTEAFF. The CDR3 nucleotides are TGCGCCAGCAGCTTCGTCAGCTTGACTGAAGCTTTCTTT. Looking up the rest from reference TRBV5-1 and TRBJ1-1 gives the full variable domain: KAGVTQTPRYLIKTRGQQVTLSCSPISGHRSVSWYQQTPGQGLQFLFEYFSETQRNKGNFPGRFSGRQFSNSRSEMNVSTLELGDSALYLCASSFVSLTEAFFGQGTRLTVV.

The sample holds many counts of this clonotype. As DNA, the CDR3 is TGTGCCAGCACCTTGGGACTAGCGGTTTACAATGAGCAGTTCTTC. It translates to CASTLGLAVYNEQFF. The chain recombines TRBV9 with TRBJ2-1; 11 bases align to TRBD2. The V segment lost 6 bases and the J segment 4 bases; nucleotides outside the gene matches: 6. The germline gives CDR1 SGDLS, CDR2 YYNGEE. CDR3 length: 15 residues. Filled out from reference TRBV9 and TRBJ2-1, the complete variable domain reads DSGVTQTPKHLITATGQRVTLRCSPRSGDLSVYWYQQSLDQGLQFLIQYYNGEERAKGNILERFSAQQFPDLHSELNLSSLELGDSALYFCASTLGLAVYNEQFFGPGTRLTVL.

The gene calls are TRBV6-2 or TRBV6-3 and TRBJ2-1, with D tentatively TRBD1 (6 bases). Trimming left V 2 bases short and J 0 bases short, with 11 bases between. Germline V gene lookup returns CDR1 MNHEY and CDR2 SVGEGT. The CDR3 is 16 residues long. In nucleotides, the CDR3 is TGTGCCAGCAGTTACGAGGGCAGGGGCTCCTACAATGAGCAGTTCTTC. This gives the protein CASSYEGRGSYNEQFF.

The chain couples TRBV6-6 to TRBJ1-1; possibly TRBD1 for D (5 bases). The CDR3 runs to 13 residues. Between the trimmed V and J ends, which lost 8 bases and 6 bases, there was a span of 16 bases. Germline assignment: CDR1 MNHNY and CDR2 SVGAGI (reference sequence). CDR3: CASGIPGRPEAFF. CDR3 in DNA: TGTGCCAGCGGAATCCCGGGACGTCCTGAAGCTTTCTTT.

In this sample, this clonotype turned up many times. The V gene is TRBV20-1, the J gene TRBJ2-7; 10 bases match TRBD1. The J segment lost 2 bases and the V segment lost 3 bases, leaving 4 bases of the junction unmatched. CDR3 size: 14 residues. Germline CDR1 reads DFQATT; CDR2 reads SNEGSKA (reference sequence). In DNA, the CDR3 is TGCAGTGCTAGCTTCGGGACAGGGGCCTACGAGCAGTACTTC. It translates to CSASFGTGAYEQYF.

This clonotype turned up a few times. J is TRBJ2-7 and V is TRBV7-2, with D unclear. Trimming took 1 base from V and 2 from J, leaving 12 bases between them. The germline CDR1 and CDR2 sequences are SGHTA and FQGNSA. This CDR3 region has 15 residues. The CDR3 spells CASSLVSSAPYEQYF. The CDR3 bases are TGTGCCAGCAGCTTAGTCTCTTCAGCCCCCTACGAGCAGTACTTC.

The J gene is TRBJ2-1, the V gene TRBV7-9; D is unclear. The CDR3 is 15 residues long. Germline CDR1 and CDR2: SEHNR and FQNEAQ (reference sequence). Trimming pared 1 base from V and 3 bases from J, leaving 10 bases between. The CDR3: CASSLVQRIYNEQFF. In nucleotides, the CDR3 is TGTGCCAGCAGCTTAGTACAGAGAATCTACAATGAGCAGTTCTTC.

By share, this clonotype ranks as medium-sized. This chain connects TRBV3-1 to TRBJ2-7; D unclear. V lost 0 bases and J 2 bases, leaving 8 bases between the germline ends. Germline CDR1 is LGHDT and CDR2 is YNNKEL (reference sequence). The CDR3 spans 14 residues. The CDR3 coding sequence is TGTGCCAGCAGCCAAGACTCCGGAACCTACGAGCAGTACTTC. Translated: CASSQDSGTYEQYF.

The J gene is TRBJ2-5, the V gene TRBV7-8; D unclear. The CDR3 totals 14 residues. Trimming took 5 bases from V and 7 from J, leaving 17 bases between them. Germline V gene lookup returns CDR1 SGHVS and CDR2 FQNEAQ. The DNA of the CDR3 is TGTGCCAGCAGCCCCCGAGACTGGAAAGGGACCCAGTACTTC. Its translation is CASSPRDWKGTQYF.

This sequence joins TRBV27 and TRBJ1-1; D gene uncertain. This CDR3 has 12 residues. Germline V gene sequence: CDR1 MNHEY, CDR2 SMNVEV (reference sequence). The V and J ends lost 6 bases and 3 bases respectively, with 8 bases between them. Written as DNA, the CDR3 is TGTGCCAGCAGGAAATCGGACACTGAAGCTTTCTTT. Residues: CASRKSDTEAFF.

A remark on this clonotype: A much larger clone lies a single base off, so this may be a read error. The chain is built from TRBV20-1 and TRBJ1-2, with 7 positions matching TRBD1. V trimming: 6 bases; J trimming: 5 bases; junction bases outside the gene matches: 6. The CDR3 loop spans 12 amino acids. Germline V gives CDR1 DFQATT, CDR2 SNEGSKA (reference sequence). The chain's CDR3 is CSANRTGYGYTF. The CDR3 DNA reads as TGCAGTGCAAACCGGACAGGTTATGGCTACACCTTC.

V is TRBV30 and J is TRBJ2-2, with D possibly matching TRBD1 (6 bases). The CDR3 extends over 13 amino acids. V shed 4 bases and J shed 1 base, with 7 bases lying between them. Germline CDR1 GTSNPN, CDR2 SVGIG (reference sequence). The CDR3 DNA reads TGTGCCTGGATGGACAGGAACACCGGGGAGCTGTTTTTT. It translates to CAWMDRNTGELFF.

This clonotype has a handful of counts. J is TRBJ1-1 and V is TRBV4-2; D is ambiguous. CDR3 length equals 14 residues. Trimming cost V 5 bases and J 5 bases, with 15 bases left between them. Germline V lookup: CDR1 LGHNA, CDR2 YNFKEQ. CDR3 region: CASSSRTGLTEAFF. CDR3 DNA: TGTGCCAGCAGCTCCCGGACGGGGTTAACTGAAGCTTTCTTT.